This TCR beta chain derives from a study of T cells expressing NK-cell markers. Across the whole study: Of eight sequenced donors, seven were HCMV-seropositive and one HCMV-seronegative.

Findings and caveats of the study: Each of over 5 donors carried dominant NKG2C+ clonotypes accounting for roughly 1.0-7.5% of CD8+ T cells.

A word on this clonotype: The antigen remains unidentified.

There are 17 residues in the CDR3. CDR1 and CDR2 (germline): MGHRA, YSYEKL. Reanalyzing the 5' RACE reads, TCRdb keeps one entry per CDR3 protein, without DNA. The sample table sets out around 380,000 distinct CDR3 sequences. Input material: blood T cells: a sorted CD56 or NKG2C T cell subset, CD4+ or CD8+ T cells, or bulk PBMC T cells (not recorded which). The chain links TRBV4-1 to TRBJ2-1; the D call of TRBD1 rests on TCRdb alone, since no DNA is present to check it. The sequence was obtained from a woman aged 50 to 65 in good health. The CDR3 spells CASSHPRSGRGENEQFF.